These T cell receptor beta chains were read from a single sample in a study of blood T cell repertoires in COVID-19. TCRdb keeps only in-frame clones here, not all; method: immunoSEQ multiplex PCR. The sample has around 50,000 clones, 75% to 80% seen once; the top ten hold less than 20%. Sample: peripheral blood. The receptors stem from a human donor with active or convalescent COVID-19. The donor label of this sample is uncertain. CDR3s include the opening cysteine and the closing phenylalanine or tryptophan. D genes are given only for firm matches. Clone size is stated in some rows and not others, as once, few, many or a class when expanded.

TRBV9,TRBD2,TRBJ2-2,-,TGTGCCAGCAGCCCCGTTAGCGGGGTGAACACCGGGGAGCTGTTTTTT,CASSPVSGVNTGELFF
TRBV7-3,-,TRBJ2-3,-,TGTGCCAGCAGCTTAGGGGGGACTCGCACAGATACGCAGTATTTT,CASSLGGTRTDTQYF
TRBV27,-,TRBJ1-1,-,TGTGCCAGCAGTCCGGATCCAGGGATCAACACTGAAGCTTTCTTT,CASSPDPGINTEAFF
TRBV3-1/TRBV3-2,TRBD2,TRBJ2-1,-,TGTGCCAGCAGCCAAGGCGGGAGGGTGGTGATTATTGAGCAGTTCTTC,CASSQGGRVVIIEQFF
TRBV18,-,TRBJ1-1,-,TGTGCCAGCTCACCCCTTCACCAGACTGAAGCTTTCTTT,CASSPLHQTEAFF
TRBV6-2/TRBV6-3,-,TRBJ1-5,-,TGTGCCAGCAGTTACACCCCGCGACAGGAGAATCAGCCCCAGCATTTT,CASSYTPRQENQPQHF
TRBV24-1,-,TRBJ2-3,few,TGTGCCACCAGTGATTCGGGCGGGATTGGTACAGATACGCAGTATTTT,CATSDSGGIGTDTQYF
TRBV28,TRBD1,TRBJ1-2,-,TGTGCCAGCAGTCCGACAGGGCTCGGCTATGGCTACACCTTC,CASSPTGLGYGYTF
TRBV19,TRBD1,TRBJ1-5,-,TGTGCCAGTAGTTACCCCGGGACAGGCAATCAGCCCCAGCATTTT,CASSYPGTGNQPQHF
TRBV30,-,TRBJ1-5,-,TGTGCCTGGCGCCTCGGGACTGGGGAACGGCAGCCCCAGCATTTT,CAWRLGTGERQPQHF
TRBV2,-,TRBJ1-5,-,TGTGCCAGCAGTGAATCAGGGGTGGGTCAGCCCCAGCATTTT,CASSESGVGQPQHF
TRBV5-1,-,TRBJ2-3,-,TGCGCCAGCAGCTTGCCCAGAGGAAGGCCTAGCACAGATACGCAGTATTTT,CASSLPRGRPSTDTQYF
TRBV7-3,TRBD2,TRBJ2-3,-,TGTGCCAGCAGCTTAGTAGCGGGAGACCCAGATACGCAGTATTTT,CASSLVAGDPDTQYF
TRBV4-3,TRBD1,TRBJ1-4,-,TGCGCCAGCAGCTACGGGACAGGGCCCCCTGAAAAACTGTTTTTT,CASSYGTGPPEKLFF
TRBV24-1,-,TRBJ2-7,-,TGTGCCACCAGTGATCTTTCAAAGGGAGGCTCCTACGAGCAGTACTTC,CATSDLSKGGSYEQYF
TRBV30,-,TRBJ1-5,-,TGTGCCTGGACGGAGGGTAATCAGCCCCAGCATTTT,CAWTEGNQPQHF
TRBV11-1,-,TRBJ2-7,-,TGTGCCAGCAGCTCCCCCCCGAGCTCCTACGAGCAGTACTTC,CASSSPPSSYEQYF
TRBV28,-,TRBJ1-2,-,TGTGCCAGCAGACAGAGTCTCTATGGCTACACCTTC,CASRQSLYGYTF
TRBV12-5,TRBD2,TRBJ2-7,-,TGTGCTAGTGGTTCCTCCCTACTAGCGGGTTCCTACGAGCAGTACTTC,CASGSSLLAGSYEQYF
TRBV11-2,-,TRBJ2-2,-,TGTGCCAGCAGCTTAGAAGCTACCACCGGGGAGCTGTTTTTT,CASSLEATTGELFF
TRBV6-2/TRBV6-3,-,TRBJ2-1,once,TGTGCCAGCAGCGAGGGGAGGCCCGATGAGCAGTTCTTC,CASSEGRPDEQFF
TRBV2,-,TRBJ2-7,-,TGTGCCAGCAGTGAAATGGCTACGACTAAGGAGCAGTACTTC,CASSEMATTKEQYF
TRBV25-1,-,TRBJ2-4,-,TGTGCCAGCAGTGAAGGGGGCGTTAGGAACATTCAGTACTTC,CASSEGGVRNIQYF
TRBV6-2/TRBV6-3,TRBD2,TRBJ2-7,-,TGTGCCAGCACCCCCCCGGGGGGACCCTACGAGCAGTACTTC,CASTPPGGPYEQYF
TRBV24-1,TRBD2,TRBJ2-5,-,TGTGCCACCAGTGGGGGATTGACTAGCGGCCAAGAGACCCAGTACTTC,CATSGGLTSGQETQYF
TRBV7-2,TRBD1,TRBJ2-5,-,TGTGCCAGCAGCTTAGGCCCGACAGGGTCATTTCAAGAGACCCAGTACTTC,CASSLGPTGSFQETQYF